The 17 T cell receptor beta chains in this list originate from one sample, sequenced in a study of blood T cell repertoires in COVID-19. Assay used: immunoSEQ multiplex PCR; TCRdb lists only in-frame clones, some missing. The sample has around 67,000 clones, over 70% seen once. The sequencing sample was made of peripheral blood. Receptors originate from a man in his fifties with active COVID-19.

The V gene is TRBV27, the J gene TRBJ1-2, with 11 bases lining up with TRBD1. Germline CDR1 MNHEY, CDR2 SMNVEV (reference sequence). The length of the CDR3 is 15 residues. V lost 5 bases and J lost 2; bases outside the gene matches: 4. CDR3 sequence reads: CASSPGTGGNYGYTF. The CDR3 bases are TGTGCCAGCAGTCCCGGGACAGGGGGAAACTATGGCTACACCTTC.

The chain employs TRBV7-3 and TRBJ2-1; 11 bases align to TRBD2. The CDR3 runs to 15 residues. The junction had 8 bases not matched to a gene; V was cut back by 5 bases and J by 8 bases. Germline-derived CDR1 and CDR2 are SGHTA and FQGTGA. CDR3 amino acids: CASSMLAGGPDEQFF. The CDR3, as DNA: TGTGCCAGCAGCATGTTAGCGGGAGGGCCCGATGAGCAGTTCTTC.

This chain joins TRBV6-5 and TRBJ2-1; the D is unclear. Germline V gene lookup returns CDR1 MNHEY and CDR2 SVGAGI. The CDR3 consists of 15 residues. The V end was cut by 6 bases, the J end by 4 bases, with 16 bases between. In nucleotides, the CDR3 is TGTGCCAGCAGGAGAGGCCGTTTGACTTACAATGAGCAGTTCTTC. This codes for CASRRGRLTYNEQFF.

The gene calls are TRBV7-2 and TRBJ2-3; TRBD2 agrees at 8 bases. The ends lost 2 bases at V and 10 bases at J; junction bases unmatched: 20. CDR3 length: 18 residues. The V gene's germline CDR1 is SGHTA and CDR2 FQGNSA. The CDR3 region is CASSLSITGTRRVGAQYF. The CDR3 nucleotides are TGTGCCAGCAGCTTATCCATCACCGGGACTAGAAGGGTTGGGGCGCAGTATTTT.

V and J are TRBV27 and TRBJ2-7; tentatively, D is TRBD1 (5 bases). Trimming removed 4 bases from V and 3 bases from J, with 16 bases in between. CDR3 size: 15 residues. Germline assignment: CDR1 MNHEY and CDR2 SMNVEV (reference sequence). CDR3 sequence: CASSSEQVAFYEQYF. Here the CDR3 DNA reads TGTGCCAGCAGTTCGGAACAGGTGGCCTTCTACGAGCAGTACTTC.

The chain links TRBV14 to TRBJ1-1, with D possibly TRBD1 on 5 matching bases. The CDR3 runs 15 residues. The germline V and J ends were trimmed by 2 bases and 0 bases, with 10 bases remaining between them. The germline CDR1 and CDR2 sequences are SGHDN and FVKESK. The CDR3 nucleotides are TGTGCCAGCAGCCAAAGACAGTTTATGAACACTGAAGCTTTCTTT. It codes for CASSQRQFMNTEAFF.

The chain carries TRBV7-9 and TRBJ1-1, with 7 bases fitting TRBD1. V lost 1 base to trimming and J lost 4 bases; unmatched junction nucleotides: 6. The CDR3 is made up of 15 amino acids. Germline CDR1 and CDR2: SEHNR and FQNEAQ (reference sequence). The CDR3 DNA is TGTGCCAGCAGCTTAGTTCCAGGGGGTAGCACTGAAGCTTTCTTT. It specifies CASSLVPGGSTEAFF.

The chain carries TRBV4-1 and TRBJ2-1; 16 nucleotides align to TRBD2. Germline values: CDR1 MGHRA, CDR2 YSYEKL. The CDR3 sequence is 15 residues long. V dropped 4 bases and J dropped 7; count of bases not matched to a gene: 1. CDR3 sequence: CASSLGLAGGNEQFF. CDR3 coding DNA: TGCGCCAGCAGCCTGGGACTAGCGGGAGGGAATGAGCAGTTCTTC.

The gene calls are TRBV6-5 and TRBJ1-2, with 10 bases aligning to TRBD1. Germline loops: CDR1 MNHEY, CDR2 SVGAGI. CDR3 length equals 13 residues. V was pared by 2 bases and J by 8 bases, with 2 bases of the junction left unmatched. The CDR3 protein is CASSYGQGDGYTF. As DNA, the CDR3 is TGTGCCAGCAGTTACGGACAGGGGGACGGCTACACCTTC.

This chain joins TRBV14 and TRBJ2-5; TRBD1 agrees at 11 bases. This CDR3 contains 19 residues. J lost 4 bases, V lost 4 bases, and 17 bases had no gene match. CDR1 and CDR2 (germline): SGHDN, FVKESK. Written as DNA, the CDR3 is TGTGCCAGCAGCCCAAGTCACGTTACCCGGACAGGGGGCGTAGAGACCCAGTACTTC. The encoded protein is CASSPSHVTRTGGVETQYF. Together with reference TRBV14 and TRBJ2-5, the CDR3 gives the full variable domain: EAGVTQFPSHSVIEKGQTVTLRCDPISGHDNLYWYRRVMGKEIKFLLHFVKESKQDESGMPNNRFLAERTGGTYSTLKVQPAELEDSGVYFCASSPSHVTRTGGVETQYFGPGTRLLVL.

Details on this clone: Other DNA sequences in this sample translate to the same CDR3. The genes are TRBV19 and TRBJ1-5; 9 positions match TRBD1. The CDR3 runs to 15 residues. The germline V gene encodes CDR1 LNHDA and CDR2 SQIVND (reference sequence). V lost 4 bases, J lost 2 bases, and 3 bases stayed unmatched. This chain's CDR3 is CASSTRQGGNQPQHF. The CDR3 coding sequence is TGTGCCAGTAGTACACGACAGGGGGGCAATCAGCCCCAGCATTTT.

This chain links TRBV19 with TRBJ1-2; the D is unclear. Germline V CDR1 and CDR2: LNHDA, SQIVND (reference sequence). The CDR3 has 14 residues. V was pared by 5 bases and J by 4 bases, with 14 bases between. For the CDR3, the DNA is TGTGCCAGTAGTCCTACATGGAGCTCCTATGGCTACACCTTC. Translated: CASSPTWSSYGYTF.

This rearrangement joins TRBV19 to TRBJ2-1, with 7 bases aligning to TRBD2. This CDR3 comprises 14 residues. The germline V gene has CDR1 LNHDA and CDR2 SQIVND (reference sequence). V dropped 5 bases and J dropped 8; count of bases not matched to a gene: 9. This chain's CDR3 is CASSSTSADYEQFF. CDR3 bases: TGTGCCAGTAGTTCTACTAGCGCGGATTATGAGCAGTTCTTC.

This rearrangement joins TRBV11-3 to TRBJ1-1, with D possibly matching TRBD1 (5 bases). Trimming removed 1 base at V and 1 base at J, with 7 bases between. The CDR3 consists of 14 residues. CDR1 is SGHNT and CDR2 is YENEEA in the germline V gene. The CDR3 loop is CASSLGQGNTEAFF. CDR3 DNA: TGTGCCAGCAGCTTAGGGCAGGGGAACACTGAAGCTTTCTTT.

J is TRBJ2-5 and V is TRBV7-2; 10 nucleotides align to TRBD1. CDR1 is SGHTA and CDR2 is FQGNSA in the germline V gene. J gave up 5 bases and V 5 bases, and 8 bases lay outside the gene matches. There are 15 residues in the CDR3. In nucleotides, the CDR3 is TGTGCCAGCAGCCCGGGACAGGGGAGGTGGGAGACCCAGTACTTC. The encoded protein is CASSPGQGRWETQYF.

This clone was detected once. The genes are TRBV19 and TRBJ1-1; D might be TRBD1 (6 bases). The germline V gene has CDR1 LNHDA and CDR2 SQIVND (reference sequence). With 2 bases removed from V and 5 bases from J, the gap between germline ends came to 15 bases. The CDR3 runs to 15 residues. CDR3 residues: CASSIWSRGGTEAFF. Written as DNA, the CDR3 is TGTGCCAGTAGTATATGGTCCAGGGGCGGAACTGAAGCTTTCTTT.

J is TRBJ1-1 and V is TRBV19; possibly TRBD1 for D (5 bases). Germline lookup yields CDR1 LNHDA and CDR2 SQIVND (reference sequence). This CDR3 is built from 15 residues. V lost 3 bases and J 3 bases, leaving 14 bases between the germline ends. CDR3 protein: CASSIMGGQYTEAFF. CDR3 nucleotide sequence: TGTGCCAGTAGTATTATGGGGGGTCAATACACTGAAGCTTTCTTT.